This passage covers 27 T cell receptor beta chains from one sample sequenced in a study of low-dose radiotherapy and immunotherapy resistance in tumors. Alpha and beta chains were covered, as first-strand cDNA relied on TRAV- and TRBV-specific primers. A roughly 20-cycle PCR with a constant-region primer and V-primer adapter amplified TCRs. From the reads, TCRdb called clonotypes with MiXCR, one entry per CDR3 protein. The table includes about 9,800 distinct CDR3 sequences, 40% to 55% detected once. The receptors here all came from a human donor with advanced metastatic prostate, ovarian, gallbladder or colorectal cancer (not recorded which). This table probably holds off-target reads from a library built for another chain.

This chain uses TRBV18 with TRBJ2-3, with D unresolved. V lost 3 bases and J 2 bases, leaving 9 bases between the germline ends. CDR3 length equals 14 residues. Germline V gene lookup returns CDR1 KGHSH and CDR2 LQKENI. The CDR3 nucleotides read TGTGCCAGCTCACCCAGCGTCACCACAGATACGCAGTATTTT. Protein product: CASSPSVTTDTQYF.

This chain links TRBV11-2 with TRBJ2-7; no clear D. The CDR3 covers 14 residues. The germline V gene encodes CDR1 SGHAT and CDR2 FQNNGV. Trimming left V 0 bases short and J 0 bases short, with 6 bases between. The DNA for the CDR3 is TGTGCCAGCAGCTTAGATATAAACTCCTACGAGCAGTACTTC. Protein product: CASSLDINSYEQYF. Combining the CDR3 with reference TRBV11-2 and TRBJ2-7 gives the whole variable domain EAGVAQSPRYKIIEKRQSVAFWCNPISGHATLYWYQQILGQGPKLLIQFQNNGVVDDSQLPKDRFSAERLKGVDSTLKIQPAKLEDSAVYLCASSLDINSYEQYFGPGTRLTVT.

This clonotype was observed a handful of times. The chain couples TRBV19 to TRBJ1-6; TRBD1 might be the D (5 bases). Trimming cost V 8 bases and J 4 bases, with 9 bases left between them. The CDR3 spans 13 residues. CDR1 is LNHDA and CDR2 is SQIVND in the germline V gene (reference sequence). CDR3 nucleotides: TGTGCCAGTGCCAGGGAGTATAATTCACCCCTCCACTTT. It encodes CASAREYNSPLHF.

This clonotype has just a few counts. The rearrangement links TRBV29-1 to TRBJ2-1; D gene unclear. Trimming removed 3 bases at V and 2 bases at J, with 8 bases between. The CDR3 spans 13 residues. CDR1 and CDR2 from the germline V gene are SQVTM and ANQGSEA. CDR3 DNA: TGCAGCGTTGACTTAGCTCCCTACAATGAGCAGTTCTTC. This sequence encodes CSVDLAPYNEQFF.

This clonotype occurred once. The CDR3 DNA sequence: TGTGCCAGCAGCCGACCCGGGCCAGGGCGGGACGAGCAGTACTTC. Protein sequence: CASSRPGPGRDEQYF. The rearrangement uses TRBV3-1 and TRBJ2-7; D may be TRBD1 or TRBD2 (5 bases each). CDR3 length: 15 residues. Trimming shortened V by 4 bases and J by 5 bases, and 18 bases separated the two germline ends. CDR1 is LGHDT and CDR2 is YNNKEL in the germline V gene (reference sequence).

This chain links TRBV5-1 with TRBJ2-7, with 7 bases fitting TRBD1. The CDR3 totals 13 residues. V was pared by 0 bases and J by 3 bases, with 0 bases of the junction left unmatched. CDR1 SGHRS and CDR2 YFSETQ come from the germline V gene. The CDR3 here is CASSLDRGYEQYF. CDR3 bases: TGCGCCAGCAGCTTGGACAGGGGCTACGAGCAGTACTTC. Complete variable domain (other parts from reference TRBV5-1 and TRBJ2-7): KAGVTQTPRYLIKTRGQQVTLSCSPISGHRSVSWYQQTPGQGLQFLFEYFSETQRNKGNFPGRFSGRQFSNSRSEMNVSTLELGDSALYLCASSLDRGYEQYFGPGTRLTVT.

The table lists this clonotype with a few counts. The V and J genes are TRBV20-1 and TRBJ2-2; 9 nucleotides match TRBD2. This CDR3 has 16 amino acids. CDR1 is DFQATT, CDR2 SNEGSKA, per germline (reference sequence). With 2 bases clipped from V and 7 bases from J, the junction kept 11 bases outside the gene matches. CDR3 residues: CSARSIPGLAGGELFF. The CDR3, as DNA: TGCAGTGCTAGATCCATTCCGGGACTAGCAGGCGGGGAGCTGTTTTTT.

The table lists this clonotype with a few counts. This chain uses TRBV5-1 with TRBJ2-7, with TRBD2 identical over 8 bases. This CDR3 has 15 amino acids. V shed 3 bases and J 3 bases; nucleotides not matched to a gene: 8. The germline V gene encodes CDR1 SGHRS and CDR2 YFSETQ. The CDR3 nucleotides read TGCGCCAGCAGCTCCTCAGCGGGAGTGAGCTACGAGCAGTACTTC. Residues: CASSSSAGVSYEQYF.

As DNA, the CDR3 is TGTGCCAGCAACATTTGGCAGGGGGATCAGCCCCAGCATTTT. Translating gives CASNIWQGDQPQHF. This chain joins TRBV2 and TRBJ1-5, with 7 bases matching TRBD1. The CDR3 contains 14 residues. The ends lost 7 bases at V and 5 bases at J; junction bases unmatched: 8. Germline CDR1 reads SNHLY; CDR2 reads FYNNEI. The variable domain in full, with the rest retrieved from reference TRBV2 and TRBJ1-5, is EPEVTQTPSHQVTQMGQEVILRCVPISNHLYFYWYRQILGQKVEFLVSFYNNEISEKSEIFDDQFSVERPDGSNFTLKIRSTKLEDSAMYFCASNIWQGDQPQHFGDGTRLSIL.

This clonotype was counted between two and nine times. The chain has TRBV7-8 and TRBJ2-1, with 13 bases identical to TRBD2. This CDR3 region has 17 residues. Germline trimming cut 5 bases from V and 0 bases from J; bases unmatched to any gene: 4. The germline gives CDR1 SGHVS, CDR2 FQNEAQ. The CDR3 protein is CASSPWTSGSSYNEQFF. CDR3 nucleotides: TGTGCCAGCAGCCCATGGACTAGCGGGAGCTCCTACAATGAGCAGTTCTTC.

This clonotype was counted only a few times. V usage is TRBV5-1 and J usage is TRBJ2-2, with D maybe TRBD1 (6 bases). This CDR3 is built from 15 residues. Germline CDR1 SGHRS, CDR2 YFSETQ. Between the trimmed V and J ends, which lost 4 bases and 0 bases, there was a span of 10 bases. The CDR3: CASSLGQTNTGELFF. Here the CDR3 DNA reads TGCGCCAGCAGCCTTGGACAGACGAACACCGGGGAGCTGTTTTTT. The full variable domain, with the rest looked up from reference TRBV5-1 and TRBJ2-2, is KAGVTQTPRYLIKTRGQQVTLSCSPISGHRSVSWYQQTPGQGLQFLFEYFSETQRNKGNFPGRFSGRQFSNSRSEMNVSTLELGDSALYLCASSLGQTNTGELFFGEGSRLTVL.

A word on this clonotype: A junction boundary mismatches the germline segment, possibly from a read error. The chain links TRBV27 to TRBJ2-5; D is possibly TRBD1 or TRBD2 (5 bases each). Looked up from germline, CDR1 is MNHEY and CDR2 is SMNVEV (reference sequence). This CDR3 has 14 residues. DNA of the CDR3: TGTGCCAGTCTAAAGAGGGGCGGCCAAGAGGCCCAGTACTTC. It is translated as CASLKRGGQEAQYF.

The CDR3 nucleotides are TGTGCCAGCAGAGGAGCGGGAGGCACCTACAATGAGCAGTTCTTC. It translates to CASRGAGGTYNEQFF. The chain combines TRBV6-2 or TRBV6-3 with TRBJ2-1; TRBD2 aligns across 9 bases. The germline gives CDR1 MNHEY, CDR2 SVGEGT. V gave up 6 bases and J gave up 2 bases; unmatched junction bases: 5. CDR3 size: 15 residues.

This clonotype has more than one count but fewer than ten. This chain links TRBV10-3 with TRBJ2-3; D uncertain. The V gene lost 0 bases and the J gene lost 3 bases, with 4 bases spanning the gap. Germline CDR1 is ENHRY and CDR2 is SYGVKD. This CDR3 spans 13 amino acids. The CDR3 loop reads CAISESPTDTQYF. Written as DNA, the CDR3 is TGTGCCATCAGTGAGTCCCCTACAGATACGCAGTATTTT.

This clonotype has a handful of counts. V is TRBV2 and J is TRBJ2-1; perhaps TRBD2 as D (6 bases). The V gene's germline CDR1 is SNHLY and CDR2 FYNNEI. V gave up 8 bases and J gave up 15 bases, with 11 bases separating them. The CDR3 sequence is 9 residues long. Here the CDR3 DNA reads TGTGCCAGCGGGGGAGGAGGGTTCTTC. Protein: CASGGGGFF.

Concerning this clonotype itself: A read error may produce the germline difference seen at one junction end. V and J are TRBV5-1 and TRBJ2-1; D may be TRBD1 or TRBD2 (8 bases each). Per the germline V gene, CDR1 is SGHRS and CDR2 is YFSETQ. This CDR3 is built from 15 residues. The DNA for the CDR3 is TGCGCCAGCAGCTTGGGGCCTGGACAGGGAGATCGGGGGGGCTTC. Protein: CASSLGPGQGDRGGF.

The table lists this clonotype with a few counts. The chain is built from TRBV10-3 and TRBJ2-1, with 8 bases fitting TRBD1. Germline V CDR1 and CDR2: ENHRY, SYGVKD. V lost 0 bases to trimming and J lost 6 bases; unmatched junction nucleotides: 4. The CDR3 is made up of 15 amino acids. The CDR3 loop reads CAISESMTGVNEQFF. CDR3 DNA sequence: TGTGCCATCAGTGAGTCGATGACAGGGGTCAATGAGCAGTTCTTC.

This chain joins TRBV7-2 and TRBJ2-5; 10 nucleotides match TRBD1. CDR1 is SGHTA and CDR2 is FQGNSA in the germline V gene. This CDR3 has 15 residues. V trimming: 3 bases; J trimming: 9 bases; junction bases outside the gene matches: 10. CDR3 nucleotides: TGTGCCAGCAGCTTGGACAGGGGGGCTCGGGGGGCCCAGTACTTC. It encodes CASSLDRGARGAQYF.

The chain is built from TRBV28 and TRBJ2-2; D possibly corresponds to TRBD2 (6 bases). The CDR3 totals 13 residues. Germline V lookup: CDR1 MDHEN, CDR2 SYDVKM. V was shortened by 1 base and J by 7 bases, with 7 bases between the two germline ends. The CDR3 nucleotides read TGTGCCAGCAGTTTATCCGGGGGCGGGGAGCTGTTTTTT. It specifies CASSLSGGGELFF.

This clonotype was picked up one time. The gene calls are TRBV6-6 and TRBJ2-7; 7 bases match TRBD2. V dropped 0 bases and J dropped 10; count of bases not matched to a gene: 3. The germline gives CDR1 MNHNY, CDR2 SVGAGI (reference sequence). This CDR3 has 12 residues. CDR3 sequence (DNA): TGTGCCAGCAGTTACTCGGGAGGGGCACAGTACTTC. Its protein product is CASSYSGGAQYF.

This clonotype was found a few times. The chain joins TRBV11-2 to TRBJ2-2, with D perhaps matching TRBD1 (6 bases). The germline CDR1 and CDR2 sequences are SGHAT and FQNNGV. V was clipped by 6 bases and J by 5 bases, with 22 bases between them. The CDR3 runs to 17 residues. The CDR3 nucleotides read TGTGCCAGCAGACAGACCAGGGGCGGAAGTCGGACCGGGGAGCTGTTTTTT. Protein: CASRQTRGGSRTGELFF.

This clonotype showed up just a few times. The V call is TRBV27, the J call TRBJ2-1; D is possibly TRBD1 (5 bases). Germline lookup yields CDR1 MNHEY and CDR2 SMNVEV (reference sequence). With 10 bases removed from V and 4 bases from J, the gap between germline ends came to 20 bases. CDR3 size: 15 residues. The CDR3 loop is CATLGLRAGYNEQFF. As DNA, the CDR3 is TGTGCCACCCTCGGTCTCCGGGCAGGGTACAATGAGCAGTTCTTC.

V gene TRBV2 combines with J gene TRBJ2-3; perhaps D is TRBD1 or TRBD2 (6 bases each). The germline CDR1 and CDR2 sequences are SNHLY and FYNNEI. V lost 2 bases and J lost 5, with 11 bases in between. The CDR3 runs 14 residues. As DNA, the CDR3 is TGTGCCAGCAGTGAATACGGGGGCGAAGATACGCAGTATTTT. Amino acids: CASSEYGGEDTQYF.

This clonotype showed up just a few times. The gene calls are TRBV7-2 and TRBJ2-7; TRBD2 might be the D (6 bases). With 5 bases removed from V and 3 bases from J, the gap between germline ends came to 17 bases. This CDR3 spans 15 amino acids. The germline CDR1 and CDR2 sequences are SGHTA and FQGNSA. CDR3 sequence (DNA): TGTGCCAGCAGCCAAACGGGAGCCGGTATCTACGAGCAGTACTTC. Residues: CASSQTGAGIYEQYF.

The rearrangement uses TRBV5-1 and TRBJ2-7; D possibly corresponds to TRBD1 (5 bases). Per the germline V gene, CDR1 is SGHRS and CDR2 is YFSETQ. Trimming removed 2 bases at V and 5 bases at J, with 8 bases between. This CDR3 is 12 amino acids long. CDR3 loop: CASSFQGDEQYF. The CDR3, as DNA: TGCGCCAGCAGCTTTCAGGGTGACGAGCAGTACTTC. Drawing the rest from reference TRBV5-1 and TRBJ2-7, the complete variable domain is KAGVTQTPRYLIKTRGQQVTLSCSPISGHRSVSWYQQTPGQGLQFLFEYFSETQRNKGNFPGRFSGRQFSNSRSEMNVSTLELGDSALYLCASSFQGDEQYFGPGTRLTVT.

The J gene is TRBJ2-7, the V gene TRBV5-1; 7 bases fit TRBD1. After removal of 1 base from V and 5 bases from J, the junction contained 3 bases not matched to a gene. The CDR3 extends over 13 amino acids. Looked up from germline, CDR1 is SGHRS and CDR2 is YFSETQ. The CDR3 reads CASSLTGDHEQYF. The CDR3 DNA reads as TGCGCCAGCAGCTTGACAGGGGACCACGAGCAGTACTTC. Full variable domain (remainder filled in from reference TRBV5-1 and TRBJ2-7): KAGVTQTPRYLIKTRGQQVTLSCSPISGHRSVSWYQQTPGQGLQFLFEYFSETQRNKGNFPGRFSGRQFSNSRSEMNVSTLELGDSALYLCASSLTGDHEQYFGPGTRLTVT.

V is TRBV10-3 and J is TRBJ2-7; D is perhaps TRBD1 (6 bases). Germline values: CDR1 ENHRY, CDR2 SYGVKD. Trimming removed 6 bases at V and 4 bases at J, with 13 bases between. The length of the CDR3 is 13 residues. This chain's CDR3 is CAIRGDKTYEQYF. The CDR3 coding sequence is TGTGCCATCAGAGGGGACAAAACTTACGAGCAGTACTTC.